This T cell receptor (beta chain) was retrieved from a study of T cells in Graves' hyperthyroidism and ophthalmopathy. Diagnosis relied on clinical symptoms, serum thyroxine and TRAb, thyroid ultrasound and orbital computed tomography. CDR1 LNHNV and CDR2 YYDKDF come from the germline V gene (reference sequence). Trimming removed 1 base from V and 1 base from J, with 8 bases in between. The CDR3 has 14 amino acids. Study results and limitations: Onset of ophthalmopathy came a median roughly 6.9 months after the model predicted it.

This clonotype was found many times. Its antigen is still unknown. The source material, RNA transcripts, was used to amplify TCR beta CDR3 regions. When the TCR CDR3 underwent first-round RT-PCR, the HTBI primer set was used. TCRdb processed the multiplex PCR reads anew with MiXCR; each CDR3 protein has one entry. The sample gives about 700,000 distinct CDR3 sequences, just under 45% of which show up once; approximately 7.2% is in the top ten. This sequence originates from an adult man with Graves' disease, either hyperthyroidism or ophthalmopathy (not recorded which). The chain combines TRBV15 with TRBJ2-7; D unclear. Sequenced input: peripheral blood or thyroid tissue (not recorded which). This CDR3 reads CATSRGLGSYEQYF. The CDR3 DNA is TGTGCCACCAGCAGAGGACTCGGATCCTACGAGCAGTACTTC.